The clone carrying this T cell receptor (beta chain) appeared a few times. This sample was taken from a study of CD8 T cells in ankylosing spondylitis. Trimming took 2 bases from V and 0 from J; bases not matched to a gene: 5. The CDR3 loop spans 17 amino acids. Germline values: CDR1 KGHDR, CDR2 SFDVKD. TCRdb processed the 5' RACE reads anew with MiXCR; each CDR3 protein has one entry. This table holds 120,000 to 150,000 distinct CDR3 sequences, more than 7% found once. The sequenced material came from synovial fluid, either unsorted or a sorted T cell fraction (not recorded which). This sequence originates from a male donor with ankylosing spondylitis. The V gene is TRBV24-1, the J gene TRBJ2-1, with 8 positions matching TRBD2. The CDR3 region is CATSDSGRGASYNEQFF. The CDR3 nucleotides read TGTGCCACCAGTGATTCAGGGCGGGGGGCCTCCTACAATGAGCAGTTCTTC.